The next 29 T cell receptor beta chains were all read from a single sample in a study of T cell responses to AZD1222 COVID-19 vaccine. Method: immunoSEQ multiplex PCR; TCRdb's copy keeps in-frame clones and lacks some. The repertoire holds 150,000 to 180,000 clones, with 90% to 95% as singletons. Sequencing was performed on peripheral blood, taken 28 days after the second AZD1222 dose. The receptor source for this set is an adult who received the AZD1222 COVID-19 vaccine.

The CDR3 loop reads CASSYGGSTDTQYF. The CDR3 nucleotides are TGTGCCAGCAGCTATGGCGGGAGCACAGATACGCAGTATTTT. The J gene is TRBJ2-3, the V gene TRBV7-2, with D perhaps matching TRBD2 (5 bases). Trimming cost V 4 bases and J 0 bases, with 8 bases left between them. Germline values: CDR1 SGHTA, CDR2 FQGNSA. This CDR3 contains 14 residues.

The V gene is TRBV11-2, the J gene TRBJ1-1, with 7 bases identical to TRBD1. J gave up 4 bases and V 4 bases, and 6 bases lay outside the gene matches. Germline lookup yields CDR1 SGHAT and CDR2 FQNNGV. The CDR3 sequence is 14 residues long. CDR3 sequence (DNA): TGTGCCAGCAGCTCCCTGGCAGGGGGCACTGAAGCTTTCTTT. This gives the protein CASSSLAGGTEAFF.

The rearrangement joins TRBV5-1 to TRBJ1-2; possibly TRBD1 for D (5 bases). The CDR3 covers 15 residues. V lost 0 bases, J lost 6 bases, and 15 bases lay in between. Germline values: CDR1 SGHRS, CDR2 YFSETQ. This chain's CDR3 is CASSLVGGDRDGYTF. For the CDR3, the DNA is TGCGCCAGCAGCTTGGTCGGAGGGGATAGGGATGGCTACACCTTC.

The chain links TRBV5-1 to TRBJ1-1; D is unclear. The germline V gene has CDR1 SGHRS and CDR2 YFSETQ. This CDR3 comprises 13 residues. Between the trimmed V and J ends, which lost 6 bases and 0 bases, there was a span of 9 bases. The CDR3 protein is CASTTDLNTEAFF. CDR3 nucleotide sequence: TGCGCCAGCACCACAGACCTGAACACTGAAGCTTTCTTT.

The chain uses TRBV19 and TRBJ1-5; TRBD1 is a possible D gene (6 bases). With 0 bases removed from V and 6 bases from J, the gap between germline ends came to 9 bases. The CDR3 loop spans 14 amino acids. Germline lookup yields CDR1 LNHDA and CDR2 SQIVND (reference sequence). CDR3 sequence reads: CASSIEQGFQPQHF. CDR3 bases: TGTGCCAGTAGTATAGAACAGGGTTTTCAGCCCCAGCATTTT.

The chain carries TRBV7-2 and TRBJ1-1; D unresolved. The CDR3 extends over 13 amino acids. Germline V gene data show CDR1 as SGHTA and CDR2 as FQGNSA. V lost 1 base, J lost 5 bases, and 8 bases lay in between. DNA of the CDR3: TGTGCCAGCAGCTTAGGACCTCTAACTGAAGCTTTCTTT. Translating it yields CASSLGPLTEAFF.

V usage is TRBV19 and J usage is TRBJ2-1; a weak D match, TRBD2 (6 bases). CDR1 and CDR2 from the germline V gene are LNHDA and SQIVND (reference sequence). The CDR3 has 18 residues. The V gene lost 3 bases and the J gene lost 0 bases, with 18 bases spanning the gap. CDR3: CASSMGGLGRSSYNEQFF. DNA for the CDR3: TGTGCCAGTAGTATGGGGGGACTCGGCCGGAGCTCCTACAATGAGCAGTTCTTC.

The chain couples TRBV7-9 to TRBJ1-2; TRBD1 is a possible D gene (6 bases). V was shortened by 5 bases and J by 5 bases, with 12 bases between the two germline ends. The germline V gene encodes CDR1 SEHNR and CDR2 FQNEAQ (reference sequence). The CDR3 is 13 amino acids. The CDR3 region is CASSPDRLYGYTF. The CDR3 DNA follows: TGTGCCAGCAGCCCTGACAGGTTGTATGGCTACACCTTC. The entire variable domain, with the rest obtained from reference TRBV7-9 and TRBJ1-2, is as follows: DTGVSQNPRHKITKRGQNVTFRCDPISEHNRLYWYRQTLGQGPEFLTYFQNEAQLEKSRLLSDRFSAERPKGSFSTLEIQRTEQGDSAMYLCASSPDRLYGYTFGSGTRLTVV.

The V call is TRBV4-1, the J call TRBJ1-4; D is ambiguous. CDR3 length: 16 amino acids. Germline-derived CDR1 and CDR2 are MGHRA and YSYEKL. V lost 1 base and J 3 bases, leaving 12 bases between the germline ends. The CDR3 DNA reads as TGCGCCAGCAGCCAAGGGCGGGCTTCAGCTAATGAAAAACTGTTTTTT. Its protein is CASSQGRASANEKLFF.

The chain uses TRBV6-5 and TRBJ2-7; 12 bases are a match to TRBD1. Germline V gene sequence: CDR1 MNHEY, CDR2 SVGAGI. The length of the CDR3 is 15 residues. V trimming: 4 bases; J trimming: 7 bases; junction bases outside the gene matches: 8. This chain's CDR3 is CASSFRGQGAREQYF. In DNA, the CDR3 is TGTGCCAGCAGTTTTAGGGGACAGGGGGCGAGGGAGCAGTACTTC.

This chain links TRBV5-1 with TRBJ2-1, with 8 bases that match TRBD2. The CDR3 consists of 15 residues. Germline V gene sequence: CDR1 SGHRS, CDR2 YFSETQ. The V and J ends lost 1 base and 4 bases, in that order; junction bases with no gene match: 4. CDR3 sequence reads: CASSLTSGSYNEQFF. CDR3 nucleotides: TGCGCCAGCAGCTTGACTAGCGGTTCATACAATGAGCAGTTCTTC. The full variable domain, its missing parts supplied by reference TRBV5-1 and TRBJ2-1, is KAGVTQTPRYLIKTRGQQVTLSCSPISGHRSVSWYQQTPGQGLQFLFEYFSETQRNKGNFPGRFSGRQFSNSRSEMNVSTLELGDSALYLCASSLTSGSYNEQFFGPGTRLTVL.

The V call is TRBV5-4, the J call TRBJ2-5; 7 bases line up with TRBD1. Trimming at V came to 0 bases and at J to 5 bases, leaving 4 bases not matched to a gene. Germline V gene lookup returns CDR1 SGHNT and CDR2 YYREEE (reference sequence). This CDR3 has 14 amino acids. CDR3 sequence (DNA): TGTGCCAGCAGCTTGGTTGGGACAGAGGAGACCCAGTACTTC. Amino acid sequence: CASSLVGTEETQYF.

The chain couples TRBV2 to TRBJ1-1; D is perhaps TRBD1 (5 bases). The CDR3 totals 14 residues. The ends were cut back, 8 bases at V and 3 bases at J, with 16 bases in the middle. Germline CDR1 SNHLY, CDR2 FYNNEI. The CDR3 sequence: CASETGTDYTEAFF. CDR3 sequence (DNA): TGTGCCAGCGAAACCGGGACGGACTACACTGAAGCTTTCTTT.

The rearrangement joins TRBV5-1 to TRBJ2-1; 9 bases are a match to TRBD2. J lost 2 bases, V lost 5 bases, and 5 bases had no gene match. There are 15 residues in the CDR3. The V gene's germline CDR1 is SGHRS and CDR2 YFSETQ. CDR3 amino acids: CASRYSGSPYNEQFF. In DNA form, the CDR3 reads TGCGCCAGCAGATATAGCGGGAGCCCCTACAATGAGCAGTTCTTC.

CDR3 nucleotide sequence: TGTGCCAGCAGTTATGGAATAGGCGGGGGGCTCGATGGCTACACCTTC. It is translated as CASSYGIGGGLDGYTF. This rearrangement joins TRBV6-5 to TRBJ1-2; D is possibly TRBD1 (6 bases). Trimming took 3 bases from V and 6 from J, leaving 20 bases between them. CDR3 length: 16 residues. In germline, CDR1 is MNHEY, CDR2 SVGAGI.

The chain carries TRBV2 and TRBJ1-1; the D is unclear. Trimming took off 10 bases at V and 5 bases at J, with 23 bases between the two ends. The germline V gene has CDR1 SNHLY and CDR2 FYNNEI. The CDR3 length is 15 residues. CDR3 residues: CAILRQDEHWTEAFF. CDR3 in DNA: TGTGCCATCCTCCGTCAGGATGAGCATTGGACTGAAGCTTTCTTT.

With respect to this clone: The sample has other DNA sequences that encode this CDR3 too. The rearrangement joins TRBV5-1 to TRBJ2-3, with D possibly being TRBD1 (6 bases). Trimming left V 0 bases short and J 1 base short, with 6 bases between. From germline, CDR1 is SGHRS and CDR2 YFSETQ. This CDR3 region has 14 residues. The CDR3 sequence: CASSLEGGTDTQYF. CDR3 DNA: TGCGCCAGCAGCTTGGAGGGGGGCACAGATACGCAGTATTTT.

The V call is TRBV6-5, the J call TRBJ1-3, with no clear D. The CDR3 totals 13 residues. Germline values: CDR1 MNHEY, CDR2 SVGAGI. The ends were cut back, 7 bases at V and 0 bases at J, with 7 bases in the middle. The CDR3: CASKKDSGNTIYF. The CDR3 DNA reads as TGTGCCAGCAAGAAGGACTCTGGAAACACCATATATTTT.

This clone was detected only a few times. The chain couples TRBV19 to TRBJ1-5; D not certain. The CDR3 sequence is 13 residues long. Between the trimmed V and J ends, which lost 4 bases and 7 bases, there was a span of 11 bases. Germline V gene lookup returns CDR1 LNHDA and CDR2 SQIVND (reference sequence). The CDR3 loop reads CASSTEDRQPQHF. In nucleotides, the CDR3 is TGTGCCAGTAGTACCGAGGACCGACAGCCCCAGCATTTT.

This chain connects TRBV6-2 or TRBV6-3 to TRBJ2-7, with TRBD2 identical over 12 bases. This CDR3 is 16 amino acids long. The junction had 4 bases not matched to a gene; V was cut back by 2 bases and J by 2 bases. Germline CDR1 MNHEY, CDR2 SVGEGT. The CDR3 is CASSYPGLAGTYEQYF. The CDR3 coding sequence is TGTGCCAGCAGTTACCCCGGACTAGCGGGAACCTACGAGCAGTACTTC.

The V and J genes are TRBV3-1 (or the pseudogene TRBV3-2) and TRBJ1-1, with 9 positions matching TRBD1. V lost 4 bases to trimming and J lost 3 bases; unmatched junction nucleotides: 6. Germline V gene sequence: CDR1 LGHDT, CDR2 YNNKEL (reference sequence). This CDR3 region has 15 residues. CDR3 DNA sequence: TGTGCCAGCAGCCTTGCCGGGACAGGGTACACTGAAGCTTTCTTT. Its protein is CASSLAGTGYTEAFF.

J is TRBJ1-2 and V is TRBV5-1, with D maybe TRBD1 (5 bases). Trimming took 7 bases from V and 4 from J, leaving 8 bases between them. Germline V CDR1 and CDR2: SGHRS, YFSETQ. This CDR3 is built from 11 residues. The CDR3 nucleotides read TGCGCCAGCGGGAGGGGCTATGGCTACACCTTC. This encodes CASGRGYGYTF.

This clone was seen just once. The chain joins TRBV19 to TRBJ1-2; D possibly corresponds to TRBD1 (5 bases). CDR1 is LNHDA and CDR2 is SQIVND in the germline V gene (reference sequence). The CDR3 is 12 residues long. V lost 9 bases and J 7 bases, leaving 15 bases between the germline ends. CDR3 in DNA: TGTGCCAGGAAGCCGAGGGGCTGTGGCTACACCTTC. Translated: CARKPRGCGYTF.

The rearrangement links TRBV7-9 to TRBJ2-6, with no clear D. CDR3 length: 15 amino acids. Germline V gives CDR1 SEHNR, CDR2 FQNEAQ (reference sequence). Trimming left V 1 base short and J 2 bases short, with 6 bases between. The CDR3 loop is CASSLGSAGANVLTF. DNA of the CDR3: TGTGCCAGCAGCTTAGGAAGTGCTGGGGCCAACGTCCTGACTTTC. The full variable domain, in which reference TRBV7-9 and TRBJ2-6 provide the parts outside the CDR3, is DTGVSQNPRHKITKRGQNVTFRCDPISEHNRLYWYRQTLGQGPEFLTYFQNEAQLEKSRLLSDRFSAERPKGSFSTLEIQRTEQGDSAMYLCASSLGSAGANVLTFGAGSRLTVL.

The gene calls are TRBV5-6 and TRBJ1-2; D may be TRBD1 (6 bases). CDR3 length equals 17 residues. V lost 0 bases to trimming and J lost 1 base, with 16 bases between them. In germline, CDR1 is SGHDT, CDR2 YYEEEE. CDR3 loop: CASSLVRGALHNYGYTF. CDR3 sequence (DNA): TGTGCCAGCAGCTTGGTGCGGGGGGCGCTTCATAACTATGGCTACACCTTC. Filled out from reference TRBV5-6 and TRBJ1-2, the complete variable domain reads DAGVTQSPTHLIKTRGQQVTLRCSPKSGHDTVSWYQQALGQGPQFIFQYYEEEERQRGNFPDRFSGHQFPNYSSELNVNALLLGDSALYLCASSLVRGALHNYGYTFGSGTRLTVV.

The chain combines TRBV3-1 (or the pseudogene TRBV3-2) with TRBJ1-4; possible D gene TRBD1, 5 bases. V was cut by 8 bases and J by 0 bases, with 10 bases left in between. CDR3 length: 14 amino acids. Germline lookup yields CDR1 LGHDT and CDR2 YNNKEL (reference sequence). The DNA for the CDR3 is TGTGCCAGCGCCCGGGACGCAACTAATGAAAAACTGTTTTTT. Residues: CASARDATNEKLFF.

The CDR3 region has the DNA TGTGCCAGCATGGAACTAGCGGGAGTAGATACGCAGTATTTT. Protein: CASMELAGVDTQYF. The chain recombines TRBV27 with TRBJ2-3, with 11 bases matching TRBD2. CDR1 is MNHEY and CDR2 is SMNVEV in the germline V gene (reference sequence). The trim removed 7 bases at V and 5 bases at J, leaving 5 bases unmatched. The CDR3 contains 14 residues.

CDR3 amino acids: CASSPMGRSYEQYF. The CDR3 bases are TGTGCCAGCTCACCAATGGGCCGCTCCTACGAGCAGTACTTC. The chain joins TRBV18 to TRBJ2-7, with unresolved D. CDR1 is KGHSH and CDR2 is LQKENI in the germline V gene. Trimming removed 2 bases at V and 0 bases at J, with 8 bases between. CDR3 length: 14 residues.

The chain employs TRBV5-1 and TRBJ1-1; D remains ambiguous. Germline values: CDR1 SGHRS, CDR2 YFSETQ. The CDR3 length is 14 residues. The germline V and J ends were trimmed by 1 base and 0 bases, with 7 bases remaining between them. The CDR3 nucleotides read TGCGCCAGCAGCTTGCAGGTGATGAACACTGAAGCTTTCTTT. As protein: CASSLQVMNTEAFF.